This T cell receptor beta chain was captured in a study of blood T cell repertoires in COVID-19. Across the study: In each case, the material was cDNA or gDNA derived from T cells, B-cell-depleted T cells, or PBMCs.

This CDR3 is 14 amino acids long. The V end lost 5 bases, the J end lost 5 bases, and 15 bases lay between the germline ends. The germline V gene has CDR1 GTSNPN and CDR2 SVGIG (reference sequence). Original analysis: How many nucleated cells were present was estimated from reference gene primer amplification. Sequenced by immunoSEQ multiplex PCR; TCRdb stores in-frame clones only, minus some. V, J and clone size are taken as reported in that table, and D and trimming were inferred from the DNA itself. The sample records approximately 90,000 clones, 81% being singletons. The TCR sequence derives from a man aged 60-69 years with acute or convalescent COVID-19. This chain uses TRBV30 with TRBJ1-4, with a possible D match to TRBD1 (5 bases). Input material: peripheral blood. The CDR3 DNA reads TGTGCCTGGGGTTTTCAGGGTCGGAATGAAAAACTGTTTTTT. Its protein product is CAWGFQGRNEKLFF.